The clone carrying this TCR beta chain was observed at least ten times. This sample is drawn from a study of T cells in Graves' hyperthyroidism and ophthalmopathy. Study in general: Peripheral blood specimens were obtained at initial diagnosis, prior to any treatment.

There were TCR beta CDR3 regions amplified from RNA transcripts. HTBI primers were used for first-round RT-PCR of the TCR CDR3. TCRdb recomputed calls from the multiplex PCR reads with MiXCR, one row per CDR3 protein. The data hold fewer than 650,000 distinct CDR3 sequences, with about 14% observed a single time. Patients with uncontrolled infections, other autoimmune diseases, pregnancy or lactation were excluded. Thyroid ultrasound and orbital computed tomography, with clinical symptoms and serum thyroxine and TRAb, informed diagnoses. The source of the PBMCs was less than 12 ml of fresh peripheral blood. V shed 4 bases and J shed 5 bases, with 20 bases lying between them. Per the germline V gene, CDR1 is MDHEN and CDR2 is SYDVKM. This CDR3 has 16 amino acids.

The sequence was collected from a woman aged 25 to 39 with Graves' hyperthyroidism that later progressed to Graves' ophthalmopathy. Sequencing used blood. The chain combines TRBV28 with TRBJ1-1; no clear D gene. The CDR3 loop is CASSSSGEGFGTEAFF. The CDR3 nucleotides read TGTGCCAGCAGTTCCTCGGGCGAAGGGTTTGGGACTGAAGCTTTCTTT.